The 27 T cell receptor beta chains reported below all come from one sample, sequenced in a study of T cell responses to AZD1222 COVID-19 vaccine. Some clones are missing from TCRdb's copy, which holds only in-frame ones; the method was immunoSEQ multiplex PCR. The table has tens of thousands of clones, about 80% seen once; the top ten hold around 10%. This sample comprised peripheral blood, obtained on day 0 of AZD1222 vaccination. These receptors originate from an adult in good health.

V gene TRBV19 combines with J gene TRBJ1-5, with TRBD1 as a possible D gene (5 bases). This CDR3 is 18 amino acids long. Germline CDR1 LNHDA, CDR2 SQIVND (reference sequence). V was trimmed by 1 base and J by 0 bases, leaving 16 bases between them. The CDR3 here is CASSIVQGLGYSNQPQHF. The CDR3 bases are TGTGCCAGTAGTATAGTCCAGGGTTTGGGTTATAGCAATCAGCCCCAGCATTTT.

In this sample, this clone turned up once. The chain employs TRBV30 and TRBJ1-6; TRBD1 aligns across 8 bases. Per germline, CDR1 GTSNPN and CDR2 SVGIG (reference sequence). V shed 4 bases and J 16 bases; nucleotides not matched to a gene: 12. This CDR3 is built from 13 residues. CDR3 protein: CAWTGTGRLYLHF. The CDR3 DNA sequence: TGTGCCTGGACCGGGACAGGCCGACTTTATCTCCACTTT.

The chain recombines TRBV27 with TRBJ1-6; D not resolved. V was trimmed by 5 bases and J by 3 bases, leaving 14 bases between them. The CDR3 is 16 amino acids. The germline gives CDR1 MNHEY, CDR2 SMNVEV (reference sequence). CDR3 DNA sequence: TGTGCCAGCAGTCCCTTTGCACAATACTATAATTCACCCCTCCACTTT. Translated, it gives CASSPFAQYYNSPLHF.

The CDR3 is CASSDPGEDLYGYTF. As DNA, the CDR3 is TGTGCCAGCAGCGACCCGGGGGAGGACCTCTATGGCTACACCTTC. This rearrangement joins TRBV6-5 to TRBJ1-2; D is perhaps TRBD1 (5 bases). CDR1 is MNHEY and CDR2 is SVGAGI in the germline V gene. CDR3 length: 15 residues. Deletions cut 6 bases from V and 4 bases from J, with 18 bases between.

The chain is built from TRBV4-2 and TRBJ1-2; 7 positions match TRBD1. CDR3 size: 17 residues. The V segment lost 1 base and the J segment 3 bases; nucleotides outside the gene matches: 11. Germline assignment: CDR1 LGHNA and CDR2 YNFKEQ. CDR3 in amino acids: CASSQGKGGQRDYGYTF. CDR3 DNA sequence: TGTGCCAGCAGCCAAGGGAAAGGGGGACAGAGAGACTATGGCTACACCTTC.

CDR3 sequence: CASTPLQALNTEAFF. The CDR3 DNA sequence: TGTGCCAGTACCCCCCTACAGGCGTTGAACACTGAAGCTTTCTTT. The chain couples TRBV19 to TRBJ1-1; possibly TRBD1 for D (5 bases). This CDR3 contains 15 residues. Germline assignment: CDR1 LNHDA and CDR2 SQIVND (reference sequence). V lost 7 bases to trimming and J lost 0 bases, with 15 bases between them.

In this sample, this clone turned up a few times. The CDR3 DNA is TGTGCCAGCAGCCCAGCAGCCTCTGGGGCCAACGTCCTGACTTTC. It encodes CASSPAASGANVLTF. The chain is built from TRBV9 and TRBJ2-6; D not resolved. Between the trimmed V and J ends, which lost 4 bases and 0 bases, there was a span of 8 bases. CDR1 is SGDLS and CDR2 is YYNGEE in the germline V gene. This CDR3 has 15 amino acids.

This clone has only one observation. The CDR3 is CASSPGYNEQFF. In nucleotides, the CDR3 is TGTGCCAGCAGCCCCGGATACAATGAGCAGTTCTTC. The rearrangement joins TRBV7-3 to TRBJ2-1, with D unresolved. This CDR3 spans 12 amino acids. Germline V gives CDR1 SGHTA, CDR2 FQGTGA. V lost 5 bases, J lost 4 bases, and 6 bases lay in between. Full variable domain (remainder filled in from reference TRBV7-3 and TRBJ2-1): GAGVSQTPSNKVTEKGKYVELRCDPISGHTALYWYRQSLGQGPEFLIYFQGTGAADDSGLPNDRFFAVRPEGSVSTLKIQRTERGDSAVYLCASSPGYNEQFFGPGTRLTVL.

The chain carries TRBV5-1 and TRBJ2-3; D gene uncertain. There are 15 residues in the CDR3. V lost 6 bases and J lost 0, with 14 bases in between. Germline V lookup: CDR1 SGHRS, CDR2 YFSETQ. Written as DNA, the CDR3 is TGCGCCAGCACAGCTTCAGCCAGCAGCACAGATACGCAGTATTTT. Amino acids: CASTASASSTDTQYF.

V and J are TRBV2 and TRBJ1-1; no clear D. Germline V gene lookup returns CDR1 SNHLY and CDR2 FYNNEI. The CDR3 length is 13 residues. Trimming pared 3 bases from V and 6 bases from J, leaving 11 bases between. The CDR3 DNA reads TGTGCCAGCAGTGACTTCAGGCACTCTGAAGCTTTCTTT. Protein product: CASSDFRHSEAFF.

The rearrangement links TRBV9 to TRBJ2-2; 10 nucleotides align to TRBD2. This CDR3 spans 16 amino acids. Germline CDR1 SGDLS, CDR2 YYNGEE. After removal of 0 bases from V and 7 bases from J, the junction contained 6 bases not matched to a gene. The CDR3 protein is CASSVAASGGHGELFF. The CDR3 bases are TGTGCCAGCAGCGTAGCAGCTAGCGGGGGCCACGGGGAGCTGTTTTTT.

This chain joins TRBV9 and TRBJ2-7; 10 nucleotides align to TRBD2. Trimming cost V 2 bases and J 0 bases; bases outside gene matches: 14. The germline CDR1 and CDR2 sequences are SGDLS and YYNGEE. The CDR3 is made up of 19 amino acids. The CDR3 nucleotides are TGTGCCAGCAGCGTTGAGAAGGGCCGGGGACTAGCGACCTCCTACGAGCAGTACTTC. Protein sequence: CASSVEKGRGLATSYEQYF.

The V call is TRBV13, the J call TRBJ2-3; D is unresolved. V lost 5 bases and J 2 bases, leaving 8 bases between the germline ends. This CDR3 spans 13 amino acids. Germline CDR1 is PRHDT and CDR2 is FYEKMQ (reference sequence). CDR3 coding DNA: TGTGCCAGCAGCGCACCGGCCACAGATACGCAGTATTTT. It is translated as CASSAPATDTQYF.

The chain joins TRBV7-2 to TRBJ2-4, with TRBD2 identical over 10 bases. CDR3 length: 16 residues. The junction had 6 bases not matched to a gene; V was cut back by 4 bases and J by 3 bases. The V gene's germline CDR1 is SGHTA and CDR2 FQGNSA. CDR3 amino acids: CASSSPSGGSKNIQYF. The CDR3 bases are TGTGCCAGCAGCTCCCCTAGCGGGGGCAGCAAAAACATTCAGTACTTC. The entire variable domain, with the rest obtained from reference TRBV7-2 and TRBJ2-4, is as follows: GAGVSQSPSNKVTEKGKDVELRCDPISGHTALYWYRQSLGQGLEFLIYFQGNSAPDKSGLPSDRFSAERTGGSVSTLTIQRTQQEDSAVYLCASSSPSGGSKNIQYFGAGTRLSVL.

The rearrangement uses TRBV28 and TRBJ1-2; TRBD1 might be the D (6 bases). This CDR3 is 16 amino acids long. With 2 bases removed from V and 2 bases from J, the gap between germline ends came to 15 bases. CDR1 MDHEN and CDR2 SYDVKM come from the germline V gene. The CDR3, as DNA: TGTGCCAGCAGTTTAGGTACCGGACAGTCAAACTATGGCTACACCTTC. It yields the protein CASSLGTGQSNYGYTF.

The V gene is TRBV5-1, the J gene TRBJ1-1, with D unresolved. This CDR3 has 14 residues. The V and J ends lost 1 base and 2 bases respectively, with 9 bases between them. CDR1 is SGHRS and CDR2 is YFSETQ in the germline V gene. CDR3 nucleotide sequence: TGCGCCAGCAGCTTGTTAGGCCAAAACACTGAAGCTTTCTTT. The encoded protein is CASSLLGQNTEAFF.

The chain couples TRBV7-2 to TRBJ1-6, with 8 bases lining up with TRBD1. The CDR3 consists of 18 residues. The V and J ends lost 1 base and 9 bases, in that order; junction bases with no gene match: 14. Germline loops: CDR1 SGHTA, CDR2 FQGNSA. CDR3 DNA sequence: TGTGCCAGCAGCTTAGTTAGCACCGGGACAGGATTTAGTTCACCCCTCCACTTT. Translated, it gives CASSLVSTGTGFSSPLHF.

The V and J genes are TRBV6-2 or TRBV6-3 and TRBJ2-6, with a weak D call TRBD1 (6 bases). CDR3 length: 16 residues. Per the germline V gene, CDR1 is MNHEY and CDR2 is SVGEGT. V gave up 5 bases and J gave up 0 bases, with 11 bases separating them. Written as DNA, the CDR3 is TGTGCCAGCAGTACCGGACAGTACTCTGGGGCCAACGTCCTGACTTTC. It translates to CASSTGQYSGANVLTF.

The gene calls are TRBV11-3 and TRBJ1-6, with D possibly matching TRBD1 (5 bases). The CDR3 has 14 residues. The V gene lost 5 bases and the J gene lost 7 bases, with 12 bases spanning the gap. CDR1 and CDR2 (germline): SGHNT, YENEEA. CDR3 loop: CASSRDAVNSPLHF. The DNA for the CDR3 is TGTGCCAGCAGCCGGGACGCTGTCAATTCACCCCTCCACTTT.

The chain recombines TRBV7-9 with TRBJ2-1; 9 bases are shared with TRBD2. The germline CDR1 and CDR2 sequences are SEHNR and FQNEAQ (reference sequence). The CDR3 sequence is 15 residues long. The ends lost 0 bases at V and 6 bases at J; junction bases unmatched: 3. For the CDR3, the DNA is TGTGCCAGCAGCTTAGCGAGCGGGGGGACCAATGAGCAGTTCTTC. It yields the protein CASSLASGGTNEQFF.

This rearrangement joins TRBV19 to TRBJ2-1; TRBD1 agrees at 8 bases. Unmatched junction bases numbered 2, after V lost 3 bases and J lost 1 base. There are 15 residues in the CDR3. Germline values: CDR1 LNHDA, CDR2 SQIVND (reference sequence). Written as DNA, the CDR3 is TGTGCCAGTAGTATGGGACAGGTGTCCTACAATGAGCAGTTCTTC. Its translation is CASSMGQVSYNEQFF.

This chain uses TRBV19 with TRBJ2-5; D remains ambiguous. The CDR3 totals 16 residues. Trimming took 5 bases from V and 2 from J, leaving 18 bases between them. The germline CDR1 and CDR2 sequences are LNHDA and SQIVND (reference sequence). The CDR3 nucleotides read TGTGCCAGTAGTGGCGATAGACACACACGGCAAGAGACCCAGTACTTC. It encodes CASSGDRHTRQETQYF. Full variable domain (outside the CDR3, taken from reference TRBV19 and TRBJ2-5): DGGITQSPKYLFRKEGQNVTLSCEQNLNHDAMYWYRQDPGQGLRLIYYSQIVNDFQKGDIAEGYSVSREKKESFPLTVTSAQKNPTAFYLCASSGDRHTRQETQYFGPGTRLLVL.

CDR3 in amino acids: CASSNRGGYTF. The CDR3 DNA reads as TGTGCCAGCAGCAATCGGGGAGGCTACACCTTC. The chain uses TRBV11-1 and TRBJ1-2; no reliable D call. CDR1 is SGHAT and CDR2 is FQDESV in the germline V gene (reference sequence). This CDR3 has 11 amino acids. The V and J ends lost 5 bases and 8 bases respectively, with 9 bases between them.

This clone came up once. The chain employs TRBV7-8 and TRBJ2-3; no clear D gene. Trimming took 8 bases from V and 0 from J, leaving 18 bases between them. This CDR3 region has 16 residues. Per germline, CDR1 SGHVS and CDR2 FQNEAQ. The CDR3 region has the DNA TGTGCCAGCCGAGCCCGGTTGTGGGCTAGCACAGATACGCAGTATTTT. It encodes CASRARLWASTDTQYF.

This clone has just one count. This rearrangement joins TRBV3-1 (or the pseudogene TRBV3-2) to TRBJ2-7, with TRBD1 identical over 8 bases. The CDR3 covers 14 residues. CDR1 and CDR2 from the germline V gene are LGHDT and YNNKEL (reference sequence). Trimming cost V 3 bases and J 5 bases; bases outside gene matches: 6. The CDR3 reads CASSHYRGVDEQYF. DNA of the CDR3: TGTGCCAGCAGCCATTACAGGGGGGTGGACGAGCAGTACTTC.

The chain employs TRBV5-8 and TRBJ1-2, with 11 bases lining up with TRBD1. Trimming cost V 1 base and J 4 bases; bases outside gene matches: 9. CDR3 length equals 17 residues. Germline V gene sequence: CDR1 SGHTS, CDR2 YDEGEE. CDR3 bases: TGTGCCAGCAGCTTGACGTCCTGGACAGGGGGCCCCTATGGCTACACCTTC. Its translation: CASSLTSWTGGPYGYTF.

This clone was detected a few times. This chain connects TRBV15 to TRBJ1-2; 8 bases are a match to TRBD1. This CDR3 spans 15 amino acids. Germline trimming cut 3 bases from V and 8 bases from J; bases unmatched to any gene: 11. Germline CDR1 is LNHNV and CDR2 is YYDKDF (reference sequence). CDR3 DNA sequence: TGTGCCACCAGCAGCGGACAGGGTACGGTGGGCGGCTACACCTTC. Translating it yields CATSSGQGTVGGYTF.